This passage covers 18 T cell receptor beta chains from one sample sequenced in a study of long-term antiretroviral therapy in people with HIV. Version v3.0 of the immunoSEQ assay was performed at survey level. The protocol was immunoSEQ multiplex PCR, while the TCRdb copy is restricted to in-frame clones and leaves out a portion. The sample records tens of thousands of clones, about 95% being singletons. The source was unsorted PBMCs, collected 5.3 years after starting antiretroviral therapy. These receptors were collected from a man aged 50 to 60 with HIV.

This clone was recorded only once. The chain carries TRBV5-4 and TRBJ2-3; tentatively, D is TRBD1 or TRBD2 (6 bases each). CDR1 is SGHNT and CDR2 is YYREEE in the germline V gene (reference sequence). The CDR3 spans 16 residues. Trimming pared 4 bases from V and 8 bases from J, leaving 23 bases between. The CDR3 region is CASSLPGAGRSGTQYF. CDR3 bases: TGTGCCAGCAGCCTCCCGGGGGCAGGCAGGAGTGGTACGCAGTATTTT.

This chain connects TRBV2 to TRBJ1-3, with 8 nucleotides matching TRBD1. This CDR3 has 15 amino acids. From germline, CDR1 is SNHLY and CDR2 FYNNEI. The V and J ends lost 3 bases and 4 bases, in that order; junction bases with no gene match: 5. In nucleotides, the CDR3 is TGTGCCAGCAGTGATAGACGGACAGGGGGAAACACCATATATTTT. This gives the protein CASSDRRTGGNTIYF.

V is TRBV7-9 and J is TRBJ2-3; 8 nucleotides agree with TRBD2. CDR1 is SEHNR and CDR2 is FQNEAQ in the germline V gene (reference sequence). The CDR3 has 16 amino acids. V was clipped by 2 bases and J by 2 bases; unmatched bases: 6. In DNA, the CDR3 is TGTGCCAGCAGCTTACGGGGGGGGGTGCACACAGATACGCAGTATTTT. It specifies CASSLRGGVHTDTQYF.

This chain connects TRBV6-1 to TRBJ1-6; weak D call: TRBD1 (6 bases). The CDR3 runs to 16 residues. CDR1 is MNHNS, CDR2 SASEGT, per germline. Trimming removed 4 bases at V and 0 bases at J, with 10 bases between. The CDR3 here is CASSVDRSSYNSPLHF. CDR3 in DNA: TGTGCCAGCAGTGTCGACAGGAGCTCCTATAATTCACCCCTCCACTTT.

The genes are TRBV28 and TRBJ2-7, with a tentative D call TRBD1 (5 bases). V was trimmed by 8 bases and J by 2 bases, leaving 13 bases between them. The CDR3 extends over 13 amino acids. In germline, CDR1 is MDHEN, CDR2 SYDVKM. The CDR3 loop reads CASGGPGPYEQYF. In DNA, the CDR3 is TGTGCCAGCGGTGGTCCAGGGCCCTACGAGCAGTACTTC.

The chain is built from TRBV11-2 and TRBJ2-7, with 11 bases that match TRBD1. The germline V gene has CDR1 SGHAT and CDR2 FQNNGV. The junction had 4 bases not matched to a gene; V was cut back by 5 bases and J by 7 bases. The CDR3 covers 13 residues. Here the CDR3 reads CASSLGQGGEQYF. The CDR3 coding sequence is TGTGCCAGCAGCCTGGGACAGGGGGGGGAGCAGTACTTC.

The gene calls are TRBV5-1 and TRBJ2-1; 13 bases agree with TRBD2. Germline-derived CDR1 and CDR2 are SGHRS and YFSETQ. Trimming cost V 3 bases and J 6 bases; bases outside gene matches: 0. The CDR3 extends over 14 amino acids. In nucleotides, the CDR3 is TGCGCCAGCAGCTGGACTAGCGGGGGCAATGAGCAGTTCTTC. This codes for CASSWTSGGNEQFF.

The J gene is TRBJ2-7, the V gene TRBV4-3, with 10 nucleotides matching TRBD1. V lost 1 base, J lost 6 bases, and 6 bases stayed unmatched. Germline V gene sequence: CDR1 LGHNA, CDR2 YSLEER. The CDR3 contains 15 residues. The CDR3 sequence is CASSQVMGQGSEQYF. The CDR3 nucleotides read TGCGCCAGCAGCCAAGTGATGGGACAGGGGTCCGAGCAGTACTTC.

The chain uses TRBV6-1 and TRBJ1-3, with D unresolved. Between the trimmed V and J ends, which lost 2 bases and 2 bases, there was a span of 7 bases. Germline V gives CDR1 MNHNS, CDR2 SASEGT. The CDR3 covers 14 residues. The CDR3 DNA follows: TGTGCCAGCAGTGAATCAGCCCCTGGAAACACCATATATTTT. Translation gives CASSESAPGNTIYF.

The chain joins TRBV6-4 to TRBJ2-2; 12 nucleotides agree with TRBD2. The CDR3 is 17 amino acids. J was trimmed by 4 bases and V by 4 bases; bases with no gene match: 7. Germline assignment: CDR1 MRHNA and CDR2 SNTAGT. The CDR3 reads CASSALAGGPGTGELFF. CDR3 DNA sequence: TGTGCCAGCAGTGCCCTAGCGGGGGGGCCCGGCACCGGGGAGCTGTTTTTT.

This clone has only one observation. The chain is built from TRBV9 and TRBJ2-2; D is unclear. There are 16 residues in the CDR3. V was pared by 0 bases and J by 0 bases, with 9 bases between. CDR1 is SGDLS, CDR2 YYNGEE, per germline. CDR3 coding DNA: TGTGCCAGCAGCGTAGACCCGCTAGCGAACACCGGGGAGCTGTTTTTT. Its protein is CASSVDPLANTGELFF.

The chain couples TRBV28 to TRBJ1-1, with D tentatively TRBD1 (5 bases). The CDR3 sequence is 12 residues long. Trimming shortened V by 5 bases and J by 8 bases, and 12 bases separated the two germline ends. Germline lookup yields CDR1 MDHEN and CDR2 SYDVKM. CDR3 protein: CASSGLRGEAFF. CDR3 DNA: TGTGCCAGCAGTGGCCTAAGGGGAGAAGCTTTCTTT.

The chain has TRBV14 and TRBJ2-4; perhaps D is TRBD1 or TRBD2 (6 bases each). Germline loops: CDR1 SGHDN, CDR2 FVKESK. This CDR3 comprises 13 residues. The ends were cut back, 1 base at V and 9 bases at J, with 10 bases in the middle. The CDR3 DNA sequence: TGTGCCAGCAGCCAAGGGGGGGCCGTCATTCAGTACTTC. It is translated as CASSQGGAVIQYF.

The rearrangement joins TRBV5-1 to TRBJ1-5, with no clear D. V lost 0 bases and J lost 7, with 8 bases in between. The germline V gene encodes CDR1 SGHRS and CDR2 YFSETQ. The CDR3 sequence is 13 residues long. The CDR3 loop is CASSLEGRQPQHF. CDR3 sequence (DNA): TGCGCCAGCAGCTTGGAAGGGAGGCAGCCCCAGCATTTT.

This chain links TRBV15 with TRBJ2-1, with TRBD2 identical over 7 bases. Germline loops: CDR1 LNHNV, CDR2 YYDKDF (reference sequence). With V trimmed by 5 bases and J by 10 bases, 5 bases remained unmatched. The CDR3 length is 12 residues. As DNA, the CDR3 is TGTGCCACCAGCCGGGGGGAGGGAGAGCAGTTCTTC. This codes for CATSRGEGEQFF. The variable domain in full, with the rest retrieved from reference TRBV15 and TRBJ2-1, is DAMVIQNPRYQVTQFGKPVTLSCSQTLNHNVMYWYQQKSSQAPKLLFHYYDKDFNNEADTPDNFQSRRPNTSFCFLDIRSPGLGDTAMYLCATSRGEGEQFFGPGTRLTVL.

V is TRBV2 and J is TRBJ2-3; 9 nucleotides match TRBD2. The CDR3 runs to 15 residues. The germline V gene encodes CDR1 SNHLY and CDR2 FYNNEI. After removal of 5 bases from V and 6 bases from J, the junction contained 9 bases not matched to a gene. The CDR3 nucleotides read TGTGCCAGCAGTCCGTTAGTAGCGGGGGTGGATACGCAGTATTTT. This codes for CASSPLVAGVDTQYF.

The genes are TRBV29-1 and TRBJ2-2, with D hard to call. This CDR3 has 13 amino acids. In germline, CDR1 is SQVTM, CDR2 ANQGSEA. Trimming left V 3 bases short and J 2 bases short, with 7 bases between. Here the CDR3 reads CSVEAGNTGELFF. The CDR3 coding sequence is TGCAGCGTTGAGGCCGGAAACACCGGGGAGCTGTTTTTT.

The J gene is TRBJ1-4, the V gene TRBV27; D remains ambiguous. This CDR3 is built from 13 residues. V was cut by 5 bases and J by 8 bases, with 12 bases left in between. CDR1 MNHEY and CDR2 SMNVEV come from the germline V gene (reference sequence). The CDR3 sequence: CASSPPGREKLFF. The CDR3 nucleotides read TGTGCCAGCAGTCCCCCTGGTCGGGAAAAACTGTTTTTT.